Listed here is a single T cell receptor (beta chain). These data belong to a study of blood T cell repertoires in COVID-19. Study context: The cDNA or gDNA used as material had been derived from T cells, B-cell-depleted T cells, or PBMCs.

The assay was immunoSEQ multiplex PCR, and TCRdb's table has in-frame clones only and misses some. The profile shows around 300,000 clones, about nine tenths of them singletons. V dropped 3 bases and J dropped 5 bases, with 19 bases sitting between them. The CDR3 covers 15 residues. Looked up from germline, CDR1 is DFQATT and CDR2 is SNEGSKA (reference sequence). This study enrolled people aged roughly 18 to 90 from about two dozen US geographic areas. Two consecutive negative NP/OP PCR tests, clearance, or resolved symptoms defined Cohort 3 recovery. This sequence joins TRBV20-1 and TRBJ1-1; D is unclear. This receptor was taken from a woman in her twenties or thirties who had recovered from COVID-19. Material for sequencing was PBMCs or T cells enriched from blood (not recorded which). The CDR3 region has the DNA TGCAGTGCTAGTGGATTCTCCGGGAGGAGGACTGAAGCTTTCTTT. Translating it yields CSASGFSGRRTEAFF.